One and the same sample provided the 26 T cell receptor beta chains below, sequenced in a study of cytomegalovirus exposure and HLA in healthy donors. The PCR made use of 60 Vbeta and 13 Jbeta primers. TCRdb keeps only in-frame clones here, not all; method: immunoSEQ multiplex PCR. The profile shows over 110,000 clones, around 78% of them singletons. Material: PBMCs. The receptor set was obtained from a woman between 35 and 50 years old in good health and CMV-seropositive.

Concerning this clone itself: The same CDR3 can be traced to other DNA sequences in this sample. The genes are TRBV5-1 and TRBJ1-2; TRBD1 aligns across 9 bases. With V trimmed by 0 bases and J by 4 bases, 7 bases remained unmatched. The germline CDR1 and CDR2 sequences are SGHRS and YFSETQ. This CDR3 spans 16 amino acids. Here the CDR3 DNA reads TGCGCCAGCAGCTTGGACAGGGGGCGAGGCATCTATGGCTACACCTTC. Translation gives CASSLDRGRGIYGYTF. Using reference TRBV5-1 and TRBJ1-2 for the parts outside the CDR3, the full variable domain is KAGVTQTPRYLIKTRGQQVTLSCSPISGHRSVSWYQQTPGQGLQFLFEYFSETQRNKGNFPGRFSGRQFSNSRSEMNVSTLELGDSALYLCASSLDRGRGIYGYTFGSGTRLTVV.

The CDR3 protein is CASSLVYREYNEQFF. The CDR3 nucleotides read TGTGCCAGCAGCTTAGTATACAGGGAGTACAATGAGCAGTTCTTC. The V gene is TRBV7-9, the J gene TRBJ2-1; D is possibly TRBD1 (6 bases). V was cut by 1 base and J by 4 bases, with 11 bases left in between. CDR3 length: 15 residues. The germline V gene encodes CDR1 SEHNR and CDR2 FQNEAQ (reference sequence).

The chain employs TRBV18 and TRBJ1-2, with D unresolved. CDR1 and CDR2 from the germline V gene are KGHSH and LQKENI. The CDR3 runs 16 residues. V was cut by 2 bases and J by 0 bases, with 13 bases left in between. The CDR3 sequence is CASSPAAVGANYGYTF. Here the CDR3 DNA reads TGTGCCAGCTCACCAGCCGCCGTCGGAGCTAACTATGGCTACACCTTC.

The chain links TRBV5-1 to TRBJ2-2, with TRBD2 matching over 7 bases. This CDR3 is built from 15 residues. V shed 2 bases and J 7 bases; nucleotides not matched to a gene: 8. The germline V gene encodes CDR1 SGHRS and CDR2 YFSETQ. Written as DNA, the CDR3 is TGCGCCAGCAGCTTTGGCGGGAGCTTCCTCGGGGAGCTGTTTTTT. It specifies CASSFGGSFLGELFF.

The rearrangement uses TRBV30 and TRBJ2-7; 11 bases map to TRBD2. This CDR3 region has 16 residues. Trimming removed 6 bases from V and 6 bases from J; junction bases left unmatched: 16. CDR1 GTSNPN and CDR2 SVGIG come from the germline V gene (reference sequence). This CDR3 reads CACESREALAGAEQYF. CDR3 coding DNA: TGTGCCTGTGAGTCGAGGGAGGCACTAGCGGGAGCCGAGCAGTACTTC.

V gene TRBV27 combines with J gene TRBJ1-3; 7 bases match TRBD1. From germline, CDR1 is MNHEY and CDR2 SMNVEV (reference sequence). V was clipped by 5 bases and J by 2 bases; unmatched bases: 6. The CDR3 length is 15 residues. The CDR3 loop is CASSLTGVAGNTIYF. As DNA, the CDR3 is TGTGCCAGCAGTCTCACAGGGGTGGCTGGAAACACCATATATTTT.

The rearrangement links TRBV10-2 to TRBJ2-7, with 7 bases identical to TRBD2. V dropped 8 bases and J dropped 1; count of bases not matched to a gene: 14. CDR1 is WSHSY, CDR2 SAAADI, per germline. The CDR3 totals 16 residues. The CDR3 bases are TGCGCCAGCCCGAGTCGCGGGGGACTAATATCCTACGAGCAGTACTTC. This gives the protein CASPSRGGLISYEQYF.

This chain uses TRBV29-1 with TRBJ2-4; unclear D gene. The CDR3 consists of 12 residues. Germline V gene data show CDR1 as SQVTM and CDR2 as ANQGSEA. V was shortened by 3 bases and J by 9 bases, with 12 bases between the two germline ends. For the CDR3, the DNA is TGCAGCGTTGACGGAGAGATGGGCATTCAGTACTTC. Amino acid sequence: CSVDGEMGIQYF.

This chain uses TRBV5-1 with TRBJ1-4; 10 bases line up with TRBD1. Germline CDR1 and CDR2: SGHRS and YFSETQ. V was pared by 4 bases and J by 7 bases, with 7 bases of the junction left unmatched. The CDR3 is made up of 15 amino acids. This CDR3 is CASSPLGTGAEKLFF. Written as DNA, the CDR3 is TGCGCCAGCAGCCCGCTAGGGACAGGGGCTGAAAAACTGTTTTTT.

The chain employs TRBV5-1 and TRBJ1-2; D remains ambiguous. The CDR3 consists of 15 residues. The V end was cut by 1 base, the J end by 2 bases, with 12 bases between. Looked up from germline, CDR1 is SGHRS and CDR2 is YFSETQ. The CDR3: CASSLRGDNNYGYTF. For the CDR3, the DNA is TGCGCCAGCAGCTTGCGCGGAGATAACAACTATGGCTACACCTTC.

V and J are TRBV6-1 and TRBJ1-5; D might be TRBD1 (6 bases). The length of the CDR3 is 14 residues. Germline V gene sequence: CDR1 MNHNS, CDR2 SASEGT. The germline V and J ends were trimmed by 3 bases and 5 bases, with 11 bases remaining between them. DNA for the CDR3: TGTGCCAGCAGTGAGACAGGTTGGGATCAGCCCCAGCATTTT. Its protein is CASSETGWDQPQHF.

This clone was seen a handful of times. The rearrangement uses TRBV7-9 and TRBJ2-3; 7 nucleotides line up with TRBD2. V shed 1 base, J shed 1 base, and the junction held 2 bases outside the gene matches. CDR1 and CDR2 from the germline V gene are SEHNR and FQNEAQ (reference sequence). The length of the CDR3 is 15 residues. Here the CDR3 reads CASSLDTSGTDTQYF. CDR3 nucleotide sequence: TGTGCCAGCAGCTTAGACACTAGCGGCACAGATACGCAGTATTTT. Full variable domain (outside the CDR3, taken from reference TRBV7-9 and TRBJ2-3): DTGVSQNPRHKITKRGQNVTFRCDPISEHNRLYWYRQTLGQGPEFLTYFQNEAQLEKSRLLSDRFSAERPKGSFSTLEIQRTEQGDSAMYLCASSLDTSGTDTQYFGPGTRLTVL.

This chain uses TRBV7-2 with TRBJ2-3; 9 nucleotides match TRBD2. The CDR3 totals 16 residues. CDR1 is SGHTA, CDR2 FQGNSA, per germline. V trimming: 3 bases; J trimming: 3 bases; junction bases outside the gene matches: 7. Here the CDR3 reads CASSFAGGPSTDTQYF. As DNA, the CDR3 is TGTGCCAGCAGCTTTGCGGGAGGGCCGAGTACAGATACGCAGTATTTT.

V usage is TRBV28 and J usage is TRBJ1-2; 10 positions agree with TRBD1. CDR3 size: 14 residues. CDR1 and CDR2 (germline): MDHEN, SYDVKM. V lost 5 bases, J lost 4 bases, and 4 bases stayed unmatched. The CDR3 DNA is TGTGCCAGCAGTGGACAGGGGGTTATCTATGGCTACACCTTC. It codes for CASSGQGVIYGYTF.

The CDR3 DNA reads TGTGCCAGCAGTGAATGGGTAGCGCTCCAAGAGACCCAGTACTTC. Translated, it gives CASSEWVALQETQYF. J is TRBJ2-5 and V is TRBV25-1; D might be TRBD2 (5 bases). The V and J ends lost 1 base and 1 base respectively, with 10 bases between them. There are 15 residues in the CDR3. CDR1 and CDR2 from the germline V gene are MGHDK and SYGVNS. The whole variable domain, remainder taken from reference TRBV25-1 and TRBJ2-5, is EADIYQTPRYLVIGTGKKITLECSQTMGHDKMYWYQQDPGMELHLIHYSYGVNSTEKGDLSSESTVSRIRTEHFPLTLESARPSHTSQYLCASSEWVALQETQYFGPGTRLLVL.

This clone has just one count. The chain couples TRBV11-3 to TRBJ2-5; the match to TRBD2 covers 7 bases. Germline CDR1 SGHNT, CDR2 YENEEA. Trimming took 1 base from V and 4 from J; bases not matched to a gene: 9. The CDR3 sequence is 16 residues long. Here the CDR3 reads CASSLVAWGGGETQYF. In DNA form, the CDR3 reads TGTGCCAGCAGCTTAGTGGCTTGGGGGGGAGGAGAGACCCAGTACTTC.

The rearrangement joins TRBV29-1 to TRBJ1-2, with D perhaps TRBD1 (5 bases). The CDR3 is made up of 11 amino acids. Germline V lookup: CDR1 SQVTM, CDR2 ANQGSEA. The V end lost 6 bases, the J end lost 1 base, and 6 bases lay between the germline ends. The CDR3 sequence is CSVDSNYGYTF. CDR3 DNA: TGCAGCGTAGACAGTAACTATGGCTACACCTTC.

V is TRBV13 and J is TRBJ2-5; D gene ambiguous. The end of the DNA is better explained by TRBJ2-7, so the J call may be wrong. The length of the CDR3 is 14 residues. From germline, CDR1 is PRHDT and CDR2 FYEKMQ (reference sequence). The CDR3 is CASSPTYQTYEQYF. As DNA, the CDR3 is TGTGCCAGCAGCCCCACCTACCAAACCTACGAGCAGTACTTC.

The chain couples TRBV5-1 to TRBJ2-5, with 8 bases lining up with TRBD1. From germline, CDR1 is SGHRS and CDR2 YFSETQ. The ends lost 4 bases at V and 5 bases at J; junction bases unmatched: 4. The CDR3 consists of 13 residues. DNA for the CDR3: TGCGCCAGCAGCAATGGACAGGGCGAGACCCAGTACTTC. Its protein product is CASSNGQGETQYF.

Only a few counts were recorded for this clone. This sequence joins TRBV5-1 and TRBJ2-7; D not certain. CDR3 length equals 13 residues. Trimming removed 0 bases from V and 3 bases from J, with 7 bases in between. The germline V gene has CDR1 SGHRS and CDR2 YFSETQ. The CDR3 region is CASSLERSYEQYF. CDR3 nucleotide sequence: TGCGCCAGCAGCTTGGAAAGGAGCTACGAGCAGTACTTC.

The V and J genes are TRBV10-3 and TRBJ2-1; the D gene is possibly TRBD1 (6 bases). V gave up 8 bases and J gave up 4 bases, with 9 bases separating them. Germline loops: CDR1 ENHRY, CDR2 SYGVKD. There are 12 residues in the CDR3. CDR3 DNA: TGTGCCATCGAGGGGGATTACAATGAGCAGTTCTTC. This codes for CAIEGDYNEQFF.

The CDR3, as DNA: TGTGCCAGCACTTTAGGGGGAGTGAACACTGAAGCTTTCTTT. This gives the protein CASTLGGVNTEAFF. The gene calls are TRBV7-2 and TRBJ1-1; possible D gene TRBD1, 6 bases. This CDR3 is 14 amino acids long. Trimming stripped 7 bases from V and 0 bases from J, with 12 bases between. The germline CDR1 and CDR2 sequences are SGHTA and FQGNSA.

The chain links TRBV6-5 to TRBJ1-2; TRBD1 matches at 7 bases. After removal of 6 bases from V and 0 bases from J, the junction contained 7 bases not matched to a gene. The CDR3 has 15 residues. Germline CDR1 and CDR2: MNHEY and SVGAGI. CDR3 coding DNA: TGTGCCAGCAGAACCAGACAGGGCCCTAACTATGGCTACACCTTC. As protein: CASRTRQGPNYGYTF.

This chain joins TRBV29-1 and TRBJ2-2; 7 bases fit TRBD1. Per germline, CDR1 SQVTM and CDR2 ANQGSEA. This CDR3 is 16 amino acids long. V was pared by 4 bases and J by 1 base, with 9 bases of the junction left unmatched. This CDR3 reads CSVVEQGVWNTGELFF. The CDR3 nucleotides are TGCAGCGTTGTTGAGCAGGGGGTCTGGAACACCGGGGAGCTGTTTTTT.

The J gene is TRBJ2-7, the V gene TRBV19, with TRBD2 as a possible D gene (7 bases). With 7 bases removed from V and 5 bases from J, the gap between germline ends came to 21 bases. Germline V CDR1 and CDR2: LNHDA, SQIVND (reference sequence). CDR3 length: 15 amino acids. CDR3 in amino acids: CASTLSWGGFHEQYF. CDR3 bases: TGTGCCAGTACTCTCAGTTGGGGGGGCTTCCACGAGCAGTACTTC.

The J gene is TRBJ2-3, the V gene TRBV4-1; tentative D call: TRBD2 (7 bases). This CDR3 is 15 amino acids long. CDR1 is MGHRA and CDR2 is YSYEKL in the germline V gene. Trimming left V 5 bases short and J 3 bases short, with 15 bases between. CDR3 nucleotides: TGCGCCAGCAGCTCACGAGGGGGGGGGACAGATACGCAGTATTTT. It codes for CASSSRGGGTDTQYF.